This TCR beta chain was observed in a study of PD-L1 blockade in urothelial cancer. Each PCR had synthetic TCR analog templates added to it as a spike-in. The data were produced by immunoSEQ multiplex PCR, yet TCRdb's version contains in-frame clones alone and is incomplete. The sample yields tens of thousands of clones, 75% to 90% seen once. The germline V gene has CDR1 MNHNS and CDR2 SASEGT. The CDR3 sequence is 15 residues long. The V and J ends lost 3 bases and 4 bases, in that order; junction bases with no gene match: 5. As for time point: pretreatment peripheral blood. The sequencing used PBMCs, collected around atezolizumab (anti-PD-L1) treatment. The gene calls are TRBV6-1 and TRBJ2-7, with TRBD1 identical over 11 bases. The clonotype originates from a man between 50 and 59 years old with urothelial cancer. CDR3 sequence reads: CASSDRTGGRYEQYF. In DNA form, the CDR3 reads TGTGCCAGCAGTGACCGGACAGGGGGCCGGTACGAGCAGTACTTC.